The sequence of this T cell receptor beta chain was determined in a study of blood T cell repertoires in COVID-19. As handled by the study authors: Amplification from reference gene primers served as the basis for estimated nucleated cell counts. Using immunoSEQ multiplex PCR, the repertoire was profiled, and TCRdb retains in-frame clones only, with some absent. V and J calls and clone size follow that table, whereas D and trimming were derived from the DNA. Altogether roughly 60,000 clones are present, approximately 88% being singletons, with the ten largest covering roughly 10%. This receptor was identified in a man aged 25-45 years with COVID-19, enrolled during active disease. Material: peripheral blood.

CDR3 amino acids: CASSMGGGGSLYEQYF. CDR3 sequence (DNA): TGTGCCAGTAGTATGGGGGGTGGCGGGAGCCTCTACGAGCAGTACTTC. The rearrangement joins TRBV19 to TRBJ2-7, with 7 positions matching TRBD2. Germline CDR1 is LNHDA and CDR2 is SQIVND (reference sequence). The CDR3 covers 16 residues. The ends lost 3 bases at V and 3 bases at J; junction bases unmatched: 11.